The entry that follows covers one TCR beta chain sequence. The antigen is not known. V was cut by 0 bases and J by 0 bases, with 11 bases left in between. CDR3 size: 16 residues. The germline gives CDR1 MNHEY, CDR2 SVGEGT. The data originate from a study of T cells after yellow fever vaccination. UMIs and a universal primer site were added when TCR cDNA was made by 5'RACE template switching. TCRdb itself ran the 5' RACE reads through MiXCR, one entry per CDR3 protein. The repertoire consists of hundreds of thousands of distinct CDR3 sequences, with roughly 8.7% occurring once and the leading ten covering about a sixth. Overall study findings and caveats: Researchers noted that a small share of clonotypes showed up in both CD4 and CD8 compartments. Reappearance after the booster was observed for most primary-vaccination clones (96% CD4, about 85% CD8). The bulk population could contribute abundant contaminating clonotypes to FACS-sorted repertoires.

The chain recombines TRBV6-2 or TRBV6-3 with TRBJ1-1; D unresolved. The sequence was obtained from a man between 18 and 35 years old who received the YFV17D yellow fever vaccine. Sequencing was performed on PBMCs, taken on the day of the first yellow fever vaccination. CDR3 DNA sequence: TGTGCCAGCAGTTACTCGACGGTAAGAATGAACACTGAAGCTTTCTTT. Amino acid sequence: CASSYSTVRMNTEAFF.